The TCR beta chain under discussion was sequenced for a study of T cell repertoires in cytomegalovirus infection. Study as a whole: Shared public TCR beta signatures pointed to both CMV infection and a matching HLA type. Whole-study findings and limits: In two of eight donors, the top clonotype was HLA-C-restricted CMV-specific. The cumulative frequency of public TCR beta families identified carriers of CMV plus the relevant HLA.

In germline, CDR1 is SGHTA, CDR2 FQGTGA. CDR3 length: 15 residues. With 9 bases removed from V and 0 bases from J, the gap between germline ends came to 18 bases. About this clonotype itself: Its antigen is unidentified. A much larger clone is a single base away; this may be a read error.

From the reads, TCRdb called clonotypes with MiXCR, one entry per CDR3 protein. The sample consists of about 180,000 distinct CDR3 sequences, about an eighth of them appearing once. This clonotype was obtained from a human donor in good health (CMV status not recorded). Some clones in this sample may be carry-over from other donors' samples. The chain recombines TRBV7-3 with TRBJ2-7; possibly TRBD1 or TRBD2 for D (5 bases each). Sequencing was carried out using PBMCs. This CDR3 is CASPDRGSLSYEQYF. The CDR3 nucleotides read TGTGCCAGTCCGGACCGGGGCTCACTCTCCTACGAGCAGTACTTC.